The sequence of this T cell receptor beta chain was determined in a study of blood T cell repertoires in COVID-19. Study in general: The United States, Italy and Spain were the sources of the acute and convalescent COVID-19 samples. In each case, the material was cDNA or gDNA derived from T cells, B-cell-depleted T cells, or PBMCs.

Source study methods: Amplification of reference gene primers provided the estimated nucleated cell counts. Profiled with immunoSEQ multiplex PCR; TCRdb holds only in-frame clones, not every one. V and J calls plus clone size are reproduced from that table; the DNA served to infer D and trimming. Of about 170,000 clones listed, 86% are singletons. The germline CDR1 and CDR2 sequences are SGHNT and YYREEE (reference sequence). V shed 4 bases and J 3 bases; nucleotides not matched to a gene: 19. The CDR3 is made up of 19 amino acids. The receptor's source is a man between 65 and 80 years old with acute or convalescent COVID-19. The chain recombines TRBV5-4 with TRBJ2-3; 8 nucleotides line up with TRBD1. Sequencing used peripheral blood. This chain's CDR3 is CASSPGSMDRAVRTDTQYF. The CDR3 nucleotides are TGTGCCAGCAGCCCGGGTTCCATGGACAGGGCCGTTCGTACAGATACGCAGTATTTT.